These T cell receptor beta chains were read from a single sample in a study of PD-1 blockade in classical Hodgkin lymphoma. The method was immunoSEQ multiplex PCR; TCRdb's version includes in-frame clones alone and lacks a portion of them. The table shows approximately 45,000 clones, with roughly 93% occurring only once. The material sequenced was peripheral blood mononuclear cells (PBMCs). The receptors derive from a human donor with classical Hodgkin lymphoma. Each CDR3 is given with its conserved first and last residue. Fields, in order: clone size, V gene, D gene, J gene, CDR3 length, CDR3 protein, CDR3 DNA. The D gene is left open where the match is weak. A row's size may be missing; if present it is once, few, many or a size class.

NA	TRBV29-1	NA	TRBJ2-5	13	CSLSTGDTKTQYF	TGCAGCCTTTCCACTGGGGACACGAAGACCCAGTACTTC
NA	TRBV4-1	NA	TRBJ1-5	15	CASSQDYGGAQPQHF	TGCGCCAGCAGCCAAGATTACGGGGGCGCTCAGCCCCAGCATTTT
NA	TRBV7-2	NA	TRBJ1-3	13	CASSSMTGNTIYF	TGTGCCAGCAGCTCGATGACTGGAAACACCATATATTTT
NA	TRBV20-1	TRBD2	TRBJ2-5	11	CSGLAVETQYF	TGCAGCGGACTAGCGGTAGAGACCCAGTACTTC
NA	TRBV29-1	TRBD2	TRBJ2-1	15	CSVAGGEREFNEQFF	TGCAGCGTGGCCGGGGGAGAGCGGGAGTTCAATGAGCAGTTCTTC
NA	TRBV25-1	TRBD1	TRBJ1-4	12	CAVQGVNEKLFF	TGTGCCGTCCAGGGGGTTAATGAAAAACTGTTTTTT
NA	TRBV4-1	TRBD2	TRBJ2-3	16	CASSQELAGGADTQYF	TGCGCCAGCAGCCAAGAGCTAGCGGGAGGAGCAGATACGCAGTATTTT
once	TRBV5-6	NA	TRBJ2-3	15	CASSLLGTSTDTQYF	TGTGCCAGCAGCTTGCTAGGTACTAGCACAGATACGCAGTATTTT
NA	TRBV7-3	NA	TRBJ1-2	15	CASSLSPGQNYGYTF	TGTGCCAGCAGCTTAAGCCCAGGACAGAACTATGGCTACACCTTC
NA	TRBV7-9	NA	TRBJ1-4	15	CASSLGTDMNEKLFF	TGTGCCAGCAGCTTAGGGACAGATATGAATGAAAAACTGTTTTTT
NA	TRBV18	NA	TRBJ1-2	14	CASSPEGKGYGYTF	TGTGCCAGCTCACCAGAGGGGAAGGGCTATGGCTACACCTTC
NA	TRBV2	NA	TRBJ1-1	13	CAGTGPPNTEAFF	TGTGCCGGTACAGGACCGCCGAACACTGAAGCTTTCTTT
NA	TRBV27	TRBD2	TRBJ2-1	16	CASTLSRTSGYNEQFF	TGTGCCAGCACCTTATCCAGGACTAGCGGCTACAATGAGCAGTTCTTC
NA	TRBV6-6	NA	TRBJ1-5	15	CASSYVRSRTQPQHF	TGTGCCAGCAGTTACGTGAGGTCCCGGACGCAGCCCCAGCATTTT
NA	TRBV7-3	NA	TRBJ2-1	15	CASSLQGLSYNEQFF	TGTGCCAGCAGCCTCCAGGGTCTCTCCTACAATGAGCAGTTCTTC
few	TRBV4-2	NA	TRBJ1-5	13	CASSQVRGEPQHF	TGTGCCAGCAGCCAAGTACGGGGTGAGCCCCAGCATTTT
once	TRBV19	TRBD1	TRBJ1-5	16	CASSITGARGNQPQHF	TGTGCCAGTAGTATAACAGGGGCACGAGGCAATCAGCCCCAGCATTTT
NA	TRBV6-1	NA	TRBJ2-2	15	CASSVTEGSTGELFF	TGTGCCAGCAGTGTGACAGAGGGGAGCACCGGGGAGCTGTTTTTT
NA	TRBV18	NA	TRBJ1-5	13	CASSDSRNQPQHF	TGTGCCAGCTCAGACAGCCGCAATCAGCCCCAGCATTTT
NA	TRBV4-2	NA	TRBJ2-2	15	CASSQDLRGTGELFF	TGTGCCAGCAGCCAAGACTTAAGGGGAACCGGGGAGCTGTTTTTT
NA	TRBV4-2	NA	TRBJ2-1	14	CASSQETSLDEQFF	TGTGCCAGCAGCCAGGAGACTAGTCTCGATGAGCAGTTCTTC
NA	TRBV10-3	TRBD2	TRBJ2-1	16	CAISESLGRAQDEQFF	TGTGCCATCAGTGAGTCGCTCGGGAGGGCCCAAGATGAGCAGTTCTTC
NA	TRBV9	TRBD2	TRBJ2-1	15	CASSVTSGSRNEQFF	TGTGCCAGCAGCGTAACTAGCGGGAGTCGGAATGAGCAGTTCTTC
NA	TRBV28	TRBD1	TRBJ2-7	17	CASSPAVWTGPPYEQYF	TGTGCCAGCAGTCCCGCCGTTTGGACAGGGCCACCCTACGAGCAGTACTTC
NA	TRBV18	NA	TRBJ1-5	17	CASSLETGRTSNQPQHF	TGTGCCAGCTCACTCGAAACAGGAAGAACTAGCAATCAGCCCCAGCATTTT
NA	TRBV7-9	TRBD2	TRBJ2-3	16	CASSWTSGRATDTQYF	TGTGCCAGCAGCTGGACTAGCGGGAGGGCCACAGATACGCAGTATTTT
NA	TRBV5-1	TRBD2	TRBJ2-7	14	CASSFELAAYEQYF	TGCGCCAGCAGCTTCGAACTAGCGGCATACGAGCAGTACTTC
NA	TRBV9	NA	TRBJ2-3	14	CASSVEGSTDTQYF	TGTGCCAGCAGCGTAGAAGGGAGCACAGATACGCAGTATTTT
NA	TRBV9	TRBD2	TRBJ2-3	16	CASSATSGRIGDTQYF	TGTGCCAGCAGCGCGACTAGCGGGAGGATCGGGGATACGCAGTATTTT
NA	TRBV27	NA	TRBJ2-6	19	CASSLYIRGPLPGANVLTF	TGTGCCAGCAGTTTATATATCAGGGGACCCCTGCCTGGGGCCAACGTCCTGACTTTC
NA	TRBV7-9	TRBD1	TRBJ1-2	15	CASSTPITGGDGYTF	TGTGCCAGCAGCACACCCATAACAGGGGGGGATGGCTACACCTTC
NA	TRBV9	NA	TRBJ1-2	18	CASSPSAGGPLGERGYTF	TGTGCCAGCAGCCCTTCCGCCGGGGGACCACTCGGGGAAAGGGGCTACACCTTC
NA	TRBV14	NA	TRBJ2-5	13	CASSQAGRETQYF	TGTGCCAGCAGCCAGGCTGGGCGGGAGACCCAGTACTTC
NA	TRBV7-6	TRBD1	TRBJ1-3	19	CASSPLGQGLPSSGNTIYF	TGTGCCAGCAGCCCCCTAGGACAGGGGCTGCCGAGCTCTGGAAACACCATATATTTT
NA	TRBV19	NA	TRBJ2-2	16	CASSIGTSRNTGELFF	TGTGCCAGTAGTATAGGGACATCCCGGAACACCGGGGAGCTGTTTTTT
NA	TRBV6-4	TRBD2	TRBJ2-1	14	CASSDGTSGNEQFF	TGTGCCAGCAGTGACGGGACTAGCGGGAATGAGCAGTTCTTC
NA	TRBV10-1	TRBD1	TRBJ2-5	14	CASSEPGTEETQYF	TGCGCCAGCAGTGAGCCCGGGACAGAAGAGACCCAGTACTTC
NA	TRBV4-1	NA	TRBJ1-1	16	CASSLPAVSGGTEAFF	TGCGCCAGCAGCCTCCCGGCCGTATCGGGGGGGACTGAAGCTTTCTTT
once	TRBV4-1	NA	TRBJ1-5	16	CASSQEGGVSNQPQHF	TGCGCCAGCAGCCAAGAGGGAGGGGTGAGCAATCAGCCCCAGCATTTT